The rows below give T cell receptor beta chains drawn from one sample of a study of a mutant IDH1 vaccine in newly diagnosed glioma. Profiled with immunoSEQ multiplex PCR; TCRdb holds only in-frame clones, not every one. The sample has about 36,000 clones, 80% to 95% seen once. This sample comprised PBMCs, obtained from a glioma patient treated with radiotherapy, temozolomide or both. These receptor sequences come from a man younger than 35 with glioma. The CDR3 runs from the conserved cysteine through the conserved F or W. The D gene is left open where the match is weak. The size field is filled for only some rows; it gives once, few, many or a size class.

J gene | V gene | D gene | CDR3 length | clone size | CDR3 protein | CDR3 DNA
TRBJ2-7 | TRBV13 | TRBD2 | 16 | . | CASSLRAGVAPNEQYF | TGTGCCAGCAGCCTACGAGCGGGAGTGGCCCCTAACGAGCAGTACTTC
TRBJ2-3 | TRBV2 | TRBD2 | 14 | . | CASREREGRDTQYF | TGTGCCAGCAGGGAGCGGGAGGGCCGGGATACGCAGTATTTT
TRBJ2-1 | TRBV4-1 | TRBD2 | 15 | . | CASSQTSGSGNEQFF | TGCGCCAGCAGCCAAACTAGCGGGAGTGGAAATGAGCAGTTCTTC
TRBJ1-4 | TRBV6-5 | . | 13 | few | CASRGPRSEKLFF | TGTGCCAGCCGGGGGCCCAGGAGTGAAAAACTGTTTTTT
TRBJ1-2 | TRBV10-2 | . | 14 | . | CASSEPASGYGYTF | TGCGCCAGCAGTGAGCCGGCCTCGGGCTATGGCTACACCTTC
TRBJ1-1 | TRBV5-1 | . | 16 | . | CASSLGQAITNTEAFF | TGCGCCAGCAGCTTGGGTCAGGCTATAACGAACACTGAAGCTTTCTTT
TRBJ1-5 | TRBV6-1 | TRBD1 | 15 | . | CASSPGQGFSQPQHF | TGTGCCAGCAGCCCGGGACAGGGGTTCTCTCAGCCCCAGCATTTT
TRBJ1-4 | TRBV9 | . | 13 | . | CASSVHPGEKLFF | TGTGCCAGCAGCGTACACCCCGGGGAAAAACTGTTTTTT
TRBJ2-5 | TRBV2 | . | 14 | . | CASKPRALAPTQYF | TGTGCCAGCAAACCCCGGGCGCTAGCCCCGACCCAGTACTTC
TRBJ1-1 | TRBV4-3 | . | 14 | . | CASSQDEGVSEAFF | TGCGCCAGCAGCCAAGACGAGGGCGTCTCTGAAGCTTTCTTT
TRBJ1-4 | TRBV28 | TRBD1 | 16 | . | CASQGRVGTGREKLFF | TGTGCCAGCCAAGGGAGGGTCGGGACAGGGAGAGAAAAACTGTTTTTT
TRBJ1-1 | TRBV10-3 | . | 14 | . | CAISEQGVNTEAFF | TGTGCCATCAGTGAGCAGGGAGTCAACACTGAAGCTTTCTTT
TRBJ2-7 | TRBV28 | . | 12 | . | CASHSPSYEQYF | TGTGCCAGTCATAGTCCCTCCTACGAGCAGTACTTC
TRBJ2-7 | TRBV5-6 | . | 14 | . | CASSLRVSGYEQYF | TGTGCCAGCAGCTTGAGGGTGTCTGGCTACGAGCAGTACTTC
TRBJ2-2 | TRBV27 | TRBD2 | 15 | medium-sized | CASSSAGLATGELFF | TGTGCCAGCAGTTCCGCGGGACTAGCAACCGGGGAGCTGTTTTTT